This T cell receptor (beta chain) is drawn from a study of shared clonotypes between healthy human individuals. Regarding the study as a whole: Of the naive CD4 clonotypes, roughly 5.5% were shared across several donors.

V was shortened by 2 bases and J by 7 bases, with 15 bases between the two germline ends. Germline CDR1 and CDR2: SGHTA and FQGNSA. The length of the CDR3 is 14 residues. Splitting of each subset's genomic DNA was done evenly across several immunoSEQ plates. Repertoires were generated with immunoSEQ multiplex PCR, while TCRdb's copy carries only in-frame clones and drops some. Of more than 2,000,000 clones listed, roughly nine tenths are singletons. Worth noting for this clone: Its antigen is still unknown.

Splitting the CD4+ cells yielded a CD45RA+ naive subset and a CD45RA-negative memory subset. The chain carries TRBV7-2 and TRBJ2-7; D not resolved. This receptor was identified in a man in his late teens or twenties in good health. Sequencing was performed on naive CD4+ T cells sorted from blood. Subset here: CD45RA+ positively selected. Here the CDR3 reads CASSLPTATGEQYF. Written as DNA, the CDR3 is TGTGCCAGCAGCTTACCCACCGCCACTGGGGAGCAGTACTTC.